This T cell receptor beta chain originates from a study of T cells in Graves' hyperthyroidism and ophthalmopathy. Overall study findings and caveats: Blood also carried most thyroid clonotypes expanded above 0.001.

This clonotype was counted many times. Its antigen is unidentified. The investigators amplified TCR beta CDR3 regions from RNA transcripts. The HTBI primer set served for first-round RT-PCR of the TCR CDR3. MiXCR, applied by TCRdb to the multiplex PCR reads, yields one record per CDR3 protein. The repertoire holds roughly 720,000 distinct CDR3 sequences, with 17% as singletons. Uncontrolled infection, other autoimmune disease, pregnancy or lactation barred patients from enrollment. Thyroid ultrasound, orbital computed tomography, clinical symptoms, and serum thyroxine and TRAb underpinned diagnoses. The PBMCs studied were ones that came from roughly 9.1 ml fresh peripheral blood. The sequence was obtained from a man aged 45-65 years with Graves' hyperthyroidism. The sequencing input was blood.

The CDR3 loop is CASRRGGGQVWTNYNEQFF. CDR3 in DNA: TGTGCCAGCAGGAGGGGCGGAGGTCAAGTTTGGACTAACTACAATGAGCAGTTCTTC. The chain joins TRBV28 to TRBJ2-1; D perhaps matches TRBD2 (6 bases). The CDR3 runs to 19 residues. In germline, CDR1 is MDHEN, CDR2 SYDVKM. With 6 bases removed from V and 3 bases from J, the gap between germline ends came to 27 bases.